What follows are 22 T cell receptor beta chains derived from one specimen sequenced in a study of a mutant IDH1 vaccine in newly diagnosed glioma. Time point of the sample: week 35, safety follow-up. Vaccination comprised doses that each held 300 ug of mutant IDH1 20-mer peptide, plus topical imiquimod. Profiled with immunoSEQ multiplex PCR; TCRdb holds only in-frame clones, not every one. This sample has about 56,000 clones, with around 85% found just once. No antigen has been assigned to these receptors. The sequencing used PBMCs, collected from a glioma patient whose treatment included an IDH1 peptide vaccine. Every receptor here comes from a middle-aged man with glioma.

This clone was observed a few times. The chain links TRBV6-1 to TRBJ1-1; D is uncertain. The CDR3 length is 14 residues. CDR1 and CDR2 from the germline V gene are MNHNS and SASEGT. Trimming pared 2 bases from V and 6 bases from J, leaving 13 bases between. CDR3 protein: CASSERRDSAEAFF. CDR3 bases: TGTGCCAGCAGTGAAAGGAGGGATAGTGCTGAAGCTTTCTTT.

To note about this clone: One end of the junction does not line up with germline, which may come from a read error. V gene TRBV7-7 combines with J gene TRBJ1-1; 9 bases match TRBD1. Germline-derived CDR1 and CDR2 are SSHAT and FNYEAQ (reference sequence). The CDR3 runs 14 residues. In DNA, the CDR3 is TGTGCTAGCAGCCCGGGACAGGGTTACACTGAAGCTTTCTTT. Protein sequence: CASSPGQGYTEAFF.

This clone appeared once. The rearrangement uses TRBV4-3 and TRBJ2-7, with D perhaps given as TRBD1 or TRBD2 (5 bases each). Germline assignment: CDR1 LGHNA and CDR2 YSLEER. The CDR3 consists of 15 residues. Trimming removed 4 bases at V and 1 base at J, with 14 bases between. The CDR3 region is CASSRLRDASYEQYF. The CDR3 bases are TGCGCCAGCAGCCGCCTCCGGGACGCATCCTACGAGCAGTACTTC.

This chain connects TRBV7-9 to TRBJ2-7, with TRBD1 matching 8 bases. Trimming at V came to 2 bases and at J to 5 bases, leaving 5 bases not matched to a gene. The CDR3 consists of 14 residues. Germline CDR1 is SEHNR and CDR2 is FQNEAQ (reference sequence). The CDR3 bases are TGTGCCAGCAGCTTATCTGGGACAGGAAACGAGCAGTACTTC. This sequence encodes CASSLSGTGNEQYF. Full variable domain (remainder filled in from reference TRBV7-9 and TRBJ2-7): DTGVSQNPRHKITKRGQNVTFRCDPISEHNRLYWYRQTLGQGPEFLTYFQNEAQLEKSRLLSDRFSAERPKGSFSTLEIQRTEQGDSAMYLCASSLSGTGNEQYFGPGTRLTVT.

The rearrangement joins TRBV6-5 to TRBJ1-4; D gene ambiguous. The CDR3 extends over 16 amino acids. Germline loops: CDR1 MNHEY, CDR2 SVGAGI. Trimming removed 0 bases at V and 1 base at J, with 9 bases between. DNA for the CDR3: TGTGCCAGCAGTTACTCCTACAGCGGAACTAATGAAAAACTGTTTTTT. Encoded protein: CASSYSYSGTNEKLFF.

The chain employs TRBV9 and TRBJ2-1; 7 bases match TRBD2. CDR1 is SGDLS, CDR2 YYNGEE, per germline. The CDR3 is 20 residues long. Trimming cost V 6 bases and J 0 bases; bases outside gene matches: 21. CDR3 in DNA: TGTGCCAGCACCGTCAGCGCGGGAGTAGTAACCCAAAGCTCCTACAATGAGCAGTTCTTC. This encodes CASTVSAGVVTQSSYNEQFF.

The chain carries TRBV6-5 and TRBJ1-5, with TRBD1 matching 7 bases. The V gene's germline CDR1 is MNHEY and CDR2 SVGAGI. The length of the CDR3 is 15 residues. The junction had 7 bases not matched to a gene; V was cut back by 6 bases and J by 2 bases. This chain's CDR3 is CASSRFGTGNQPQHF. The CDR3 bases are TGTGCCAGCAGCCGCTTTGGGACAGGCAATCAGCCCCAGCATTTT.

J is TRBJ2-7 and V is TRBV19, with D perhaps matching TRBD2 (5 bases). This CDR3 region has 13 residues. The V end was cut by 5 bases, the J end by 6 bases, with 14 bases between. CDR1 and CDR2 (germline): LNHDA, SQIVND (reference sequence). The CDR3 DNA reads as TGTGCCAGTAGTCTCGCGGGTTCCGGCGAGCAGTACTTC. The encoded protein is CASSLAGSGEQYF.

The rearrangement links TRBV4-3 to TRBJ2-7; D is undetermined. From germline, CDR1 is LGHNA and CDR2 YSLEER. The length of the CDR3 is 8 residues. V shed 9 bases and J shed 4 bases, with 1 base lying between them. The CDR3 coding sequence is TGCGCCAGGTACGAGCAGTACTTC. Its protein product is CARYEQYF.

This chain uses TRBV6-1 with TRBJ1-2; possible D gene TRBD1, 6 bases. The CDR3 spans 13 residues. Germline V lookup: CDR1 MNHNS, CDR2 SASEGT. Deletions cut 5 bases from V and 9 bases from J, with 16 bases between. Here the CDR3 reads CASSSGQGLSYTF. The CDR3, as DNA: TGTGCCAGCAGTAGTGGTCAGGGGTTGAGCTACACCTTC.

This chain uses TRBV4-1 with TRBJ2-5; D is unresolved. Trimming pared 0 bases from V and 5 bases from J, leaving 13 bases between. CDR3 length: 15 amino acids. Germline-derived CDR1 and CDR2 are MGHRA and YSYEKL. The CDR3 sequence: CASSQEAHPRETQYF. The CDR3 bases are TGCGCCAGCAGCCAAGAGGCACACCCAAGGGAGACCCAGTACTTC.

The chain carries TRBV27 and TRBJ1-2, with TRBD1 matching 7 bases. Germline CDR1 is MNHEY and CDR2 is SMNVEV (reference sequence). The CDR3 has 13 residues. V was pared by 5 bases and J by 8 bases, with 8 bases of the junction left unmatched. CDR3 sequence: CASSQTGLRGYTF. The CDR3 nucleotides are TGTGCCAGCAGTCAGACAGGGTTACGGGGCTACACCTTC.

V gene TRBV6-1 combines with J gene TRBJ1-5; D perhaps matches TRBD1 (6 bases). Germline loops: CDR1 MNHNS, CDR2 SASEGT. This CDR3 comprises 15 residues. Trimming removed 4 bases from V and 5 bases from J, with 15 bases in between. The CDR3 protein is CASSGQGLLYQPQHF. The CDR3 nucleotides are TGTGCCAGCAGTGGCCAGGGGCTTCTATATCAGCCCCAGCATTTT.

V usage is TRBV11-2 and J usage is TRBJ2-2, with D unclear. Germline assignment: CDR1 SGHAT and CDR2 FQNNGV. The CDR3 is 15 residues long. The ends were cut back, 5 bases at V and 0 bases at J, with 10 bases in the middle. CDR3 coding DNA: TGTGCCAGCAGCCCTCTGAGTGCGAACACCGGGGAGCTGTTTTTT. As protein: CASSPLSANTGELFF. Drawing the rest from reference TRBV11-2 and TRBJ2-2, the complete variable domain is EAGVAQSPRYKIIEKRQSVAFWCNPISGHATLYWYQQILGQGPKLLIQFQNNGVVDDSQLPKDRFSAERLKGVDSTLKIQPAKLEDSAVYLCASSPLSANTGELFFGEGSRLTVL.

The J gene is TRBJ1-5, the V gene TRBV28; D gene unclear. Germline V CDR1 and CDR2: MDHEN, SYDVKM. Trimming removed 6 bases from V and 0 bases from J, with 9 bases in between. CDR3 length: 14 residues. CDR3 sequence: CASSPHVSNQPQHF. CDR3 nucleotides: TGTGCCAGCAGCCCCCATGTTAGCAATCAGCCCCAGCATTTT.

This rearrangement joins TRBV14 to TRBJ1-2; tentatively, D is TRBD1 (6 bases). The germline V gene has CDR1 SGHDN and CDR2 FVKESK. V was shortened by 4 bases and J by 7 bases, with 13 bases between the two germline ends. The CDR3 totals 13 residues. The CDR3 sequence: CASSPLGQFGYTF. The CDR3 DNA reads as TGTGCCAGCAGCCCCCTGGGACAATTTGGCTACACCTTC. Looking up the rest from reference TRBV14 and TRBJ1-2 gives the full variable domain: EAGVTQFPSHSVIEKGQTVTLRCDPISGHDNLYWYRRVMGKEIKFLLHFVKESKQDESGMPNNRFLAERTGGTYSTLKVQPAELEDSGVYFCASSPLGQFGYTFGSGTRLTVV.

The rearrangement uses TRBV27 and TRBJ1-5; no definite D call. This CDR3 is built from 12 residues. With 3 bases removed from V and 4 bases from J, the gap between germline ends came to 4 bases. From germline, CDR1 is MNHEY and CDR2 SMNVEV (reference sequence). In DNA form, the CDR3 reads TGTGCCAGCAGTTTTCAGAATCAGCCCCAGCATTTT. Translated: CASSFQNQPQHF.

CDR3 DNA sequence: TGTGCCAGCACCCTAGGACTGTCGATGGAAGGCTACACCTTC. It translates to CASTLGLSMEGYTF. V gene TRBV5-5 combines with J gene TRBJ1-2; D is unclear. CDR1 and CDR2 (germline): SGHKS, YYEKEE (reference sequence). Trimming took 6 bases from V and 8 from J, leaving 20 bases between them. The CDR3 is 14 amino acids. The full variable domain, with the rest looked up from reference TRBV5-5 and TRBJ1-2, is DAGVTQSPTHLIKTRGQQVTLRCSPISGHKSVSWYQQVLGQGPQFIFQYYEKEERGRGNFPDRFSARQFPNYSSELNVNALLLGDSALYLCASTLGLSMEGYTFGSGTRLTVV.

The chain couples TRBV19 to TRBJ2-2, with 9 bases that match TRBD2. From germline, CDR1 is LNHDA and CDR2 SQIVND (reference sequence). J gave up 4 bases and V 6 bases, and 9 bases lay outside the gene matches. There are 16 residues in the CDR3. CDR3 coding DNA: TGTGCCAGTAGATTGAGTAGCGGGAGTAGCACCGGGGAGCTGTTTTTT. Protein product: CASRLSSGSSTGELFF.

The V gene is TRBV5-4, the J gene TRBJ2-6; D unclear. The V and J ends lost 0 bases and 4 bases respectively, with 2 bases between them. This CDR3 has 13 residues. Per germline, CDR1 SGHNT and CDR2 YYREEE (reference sequence). Here the CDR3 DNA reads TGTGCCAGCAGCTTGGCCGGGGCCAACGTCCTGACTTTC. Protein: CASSLAGANVLTF.

The J gene is TRBJ2-1, the V gene TRBV19, with TRBD2 matching 10 bases. V shed 1 base and J 9 bases; nucleotides not matched to a gene: 3. Germline loops: CDR1 LNHDA, CDR2 SQIVND (reference sequence). The CDR3 has 14 amino acids. The CDR3 sequence: CASSIVASGSEQFF. The CDR3 DNA reads TGTGCCAGTAGTATAGTAGCTAGCGGGAGTGAGCAGTTCTTC. The variable domain in full, completed from reference TRBV19 and TRBJ2-1, reads DGGITQSPKYLFRKEGQNVTLSCEQNLNHDAMYWYRQDPGQGLRLIYYSQIVNDFQKGDIAEGYSVSREKKESFPLTVTSAQKNPTAFYLCASSIVASGSEQFFGPGTRLTVL.

This chain joins TRBV5-4 and TRBJ1-1; D may be TRBD1 (6 bases). The germline CDR1 and CDR2 sequences are SGHNT and YYREEE (reference sequence). The CDR3 runs 13 residues. V lost 3 bases and J 4 bases, leaving 10 bases between the germline ends. CDR3 bases: TGTGCCAGCAGCTCCGAAGGGGGCACTGAAGCTTTCTTT. Translation gives CASSSEGGTEAFF.